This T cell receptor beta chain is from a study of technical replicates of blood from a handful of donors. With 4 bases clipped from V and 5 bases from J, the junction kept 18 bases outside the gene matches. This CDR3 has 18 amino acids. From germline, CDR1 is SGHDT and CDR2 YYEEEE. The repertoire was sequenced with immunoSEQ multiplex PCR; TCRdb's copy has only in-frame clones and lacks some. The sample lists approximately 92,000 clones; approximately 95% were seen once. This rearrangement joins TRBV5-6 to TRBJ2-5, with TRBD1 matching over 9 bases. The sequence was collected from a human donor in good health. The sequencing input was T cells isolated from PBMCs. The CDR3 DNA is TGTGCCAGCAGCAGGGACAGGGATGGTAGGGGAGTGCGTGAGACCCAGTACTTC. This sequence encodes CASSRDRDGRGVRETQYF.